Described below is a single T cell receptor (beta chain) sequence and its context. This record comes from a study of technical replicates of blood from four donors. Only in-frame clones appear in the TCRdb table, and some are missing; sequencing was by immunoSEQ multiplex PCR. This table has tens of thousands of clones, about 93% appearing once. Germline loops: CDR1 SGHVS, CDR2 FQNEAQ. Trimming took 5 bases from V and 1 from J; bases not matched to a gene: 7. CDR3 length: 16 residues. Sequencing was done on a sample of T cells isolated from PBMCs. The J gene is TRBJ2-5, the V gene TRBV7-8; TRBD2 matches 10 bases. The receptor comes from a human donor in good health. The CDR3 sequence is CASSLPGTSVQETQYF. CDR3 DNA sequence: TGTGCCAGCAGCCTCCCCGGGACTAGCGTCCAAGAGACCCAGTACTTC.